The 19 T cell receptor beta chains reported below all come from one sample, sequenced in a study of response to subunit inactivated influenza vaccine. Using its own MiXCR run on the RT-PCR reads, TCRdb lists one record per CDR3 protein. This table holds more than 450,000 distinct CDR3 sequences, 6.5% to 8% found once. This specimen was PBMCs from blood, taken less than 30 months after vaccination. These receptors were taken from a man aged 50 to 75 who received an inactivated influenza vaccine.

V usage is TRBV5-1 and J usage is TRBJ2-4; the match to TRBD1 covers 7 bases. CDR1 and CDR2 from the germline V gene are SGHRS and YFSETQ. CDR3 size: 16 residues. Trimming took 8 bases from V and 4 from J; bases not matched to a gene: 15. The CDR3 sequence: CARPGTANTLKNIQYF. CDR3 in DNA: TGCGCCAGGCCAGGGACAGCCAATACCCTGAAAAACATTCAGTACTTC.

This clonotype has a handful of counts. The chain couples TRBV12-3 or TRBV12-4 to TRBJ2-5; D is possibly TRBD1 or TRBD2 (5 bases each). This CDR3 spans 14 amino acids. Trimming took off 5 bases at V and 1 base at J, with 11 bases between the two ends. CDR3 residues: CASSIGDLQETQYF. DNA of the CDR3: TGTGCCAGCAGTATAGGGGACCTCCAAGAGACCCAGTACTTC.

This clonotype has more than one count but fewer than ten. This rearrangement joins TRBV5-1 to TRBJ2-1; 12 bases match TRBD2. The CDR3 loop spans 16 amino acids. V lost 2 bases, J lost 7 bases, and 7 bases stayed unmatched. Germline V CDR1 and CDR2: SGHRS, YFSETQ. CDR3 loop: CASSFSTSGRYNEQFF. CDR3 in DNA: TGCGCCAGCAGCTTCTCGACTAGCGGGAGATATAATGAGCAGTTCTTC.

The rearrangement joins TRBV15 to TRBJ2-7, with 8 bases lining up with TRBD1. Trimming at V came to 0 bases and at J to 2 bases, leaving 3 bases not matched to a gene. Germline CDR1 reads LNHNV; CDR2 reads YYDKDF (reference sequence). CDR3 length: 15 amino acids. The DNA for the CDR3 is TGTGCCACCAGCAGAGATCAGGGGGCAACCTACGAGCAGTACTTC. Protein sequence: CATSRDQGATYEQYF.

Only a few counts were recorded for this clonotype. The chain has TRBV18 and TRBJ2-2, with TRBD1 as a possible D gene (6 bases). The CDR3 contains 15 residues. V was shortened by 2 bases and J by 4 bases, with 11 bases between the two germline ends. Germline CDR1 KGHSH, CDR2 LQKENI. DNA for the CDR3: TGTGCCAGCTCACCATCGCAGGGGTCCACCGGGGAGCTGTTTTTT. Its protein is CASSPSQGSTGELFF. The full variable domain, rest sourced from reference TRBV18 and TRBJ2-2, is NAGVMQNPRHLVRRRGQEARLRCSPMKGHSHVYWYRQLPEEGLKFMVYLQKENIIDESGMPKERFSAEFPKEGPSILRIQQVVRGDSAAYFCASSPSQGSTGELFFGEGSRLTVL.

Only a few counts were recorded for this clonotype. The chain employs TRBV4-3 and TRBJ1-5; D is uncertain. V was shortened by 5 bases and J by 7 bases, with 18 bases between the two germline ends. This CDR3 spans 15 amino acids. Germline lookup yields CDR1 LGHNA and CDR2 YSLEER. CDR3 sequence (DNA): TGCGCCAGCAGCGTCGGAGTGCGGGGTGGGCAGCCCCAGCATTTT. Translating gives CASSVGVRGGQPQHF.

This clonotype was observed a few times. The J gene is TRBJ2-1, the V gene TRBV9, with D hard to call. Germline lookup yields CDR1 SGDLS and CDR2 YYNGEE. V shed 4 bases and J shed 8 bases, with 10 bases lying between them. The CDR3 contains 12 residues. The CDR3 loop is CASSRPSYEQFF. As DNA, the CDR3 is TGTGCCAGCAGCCGACCGAGCTATGAGCAGTTCTTC.

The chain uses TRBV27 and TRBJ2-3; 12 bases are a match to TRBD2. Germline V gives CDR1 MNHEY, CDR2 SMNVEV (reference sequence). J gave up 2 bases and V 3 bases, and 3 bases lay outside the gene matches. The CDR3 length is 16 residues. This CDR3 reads CASSLGLAGITDTQYF. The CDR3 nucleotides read TGTGCCAGCAGTTTGGGACTAGCGGGTATCACAGATACGCAGTATTTT.

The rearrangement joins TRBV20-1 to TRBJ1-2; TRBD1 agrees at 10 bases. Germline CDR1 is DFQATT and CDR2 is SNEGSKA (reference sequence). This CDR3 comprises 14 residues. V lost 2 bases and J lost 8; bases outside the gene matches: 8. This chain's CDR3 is CSARLGTGAGGYTF. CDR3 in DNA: TGCAGTGCTAGACTCGGGACAGGGGCGGGGGGCTACACCTTC.

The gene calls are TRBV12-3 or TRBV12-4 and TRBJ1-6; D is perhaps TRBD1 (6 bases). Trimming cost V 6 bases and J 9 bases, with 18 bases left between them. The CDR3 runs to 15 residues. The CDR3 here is CASRARQGTSSPLHF. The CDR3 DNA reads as TGTGCCAGCAGGGCTCGGCAGGGGACTTCTTCACCCCTCCACTTT.

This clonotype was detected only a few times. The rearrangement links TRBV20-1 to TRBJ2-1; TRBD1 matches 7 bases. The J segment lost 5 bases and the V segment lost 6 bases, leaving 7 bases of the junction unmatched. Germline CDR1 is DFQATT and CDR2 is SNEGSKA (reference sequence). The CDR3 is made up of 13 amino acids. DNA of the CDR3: TGCAGTGCAATGAGGGGGCACCACAATGAGCAGTTCTTC. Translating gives CSAMRGHHNEQFF.

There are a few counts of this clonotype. CDR3 in DNA: TGTGCCAGCTCACGAAGACAGGGATACACCGGGGAGCTGTTTTTT. It encodes CASSRRQGYTGELFF. The chain links TRBV18 to TRBJ2-2; 7 bases map to TRBD1. V lost 4 bases and J lost 3; bases outside the gene matches: 5. This CDR3 is 15 amino acids long. Germline CDR1 reads KGHSH; CDR2 reads LQKENI.

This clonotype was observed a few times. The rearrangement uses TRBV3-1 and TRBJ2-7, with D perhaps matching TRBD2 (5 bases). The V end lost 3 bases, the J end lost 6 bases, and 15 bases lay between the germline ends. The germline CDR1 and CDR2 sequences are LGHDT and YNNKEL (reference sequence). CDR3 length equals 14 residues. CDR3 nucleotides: TGTGCCAGCAGCCACCAGTGGGAGAGCGGCGAGCAGTACTTC. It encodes CASSHQWESGEQYF.

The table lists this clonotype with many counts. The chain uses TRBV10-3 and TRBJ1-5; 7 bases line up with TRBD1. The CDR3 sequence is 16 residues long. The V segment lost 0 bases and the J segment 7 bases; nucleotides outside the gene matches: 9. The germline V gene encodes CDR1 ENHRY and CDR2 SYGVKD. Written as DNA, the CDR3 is TGTGCCATCAGTGAGTCCGAACAGGGGCACGGACAGCCCCAGCATTTT. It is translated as CAISESEQGHGQPQHF.

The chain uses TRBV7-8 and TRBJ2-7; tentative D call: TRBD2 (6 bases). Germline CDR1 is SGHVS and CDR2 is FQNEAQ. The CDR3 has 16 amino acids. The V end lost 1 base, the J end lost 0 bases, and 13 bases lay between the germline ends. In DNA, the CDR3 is TGTGCCAGCAGCTTAGGGGTAGCGGTACTCTCCTACGAGCAGTACTTC. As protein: CASSLGVAVLSYEQYF.

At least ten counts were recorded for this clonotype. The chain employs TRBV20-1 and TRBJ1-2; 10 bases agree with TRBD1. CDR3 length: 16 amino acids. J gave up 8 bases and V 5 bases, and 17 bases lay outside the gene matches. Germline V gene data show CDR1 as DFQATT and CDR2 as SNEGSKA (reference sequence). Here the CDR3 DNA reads TGCAGTGCTCGCAGGGACCCGGGACAGGGGTCTCTCGGCTACACCTTC. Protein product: CSARRDPGQGSLGYTF.

CDR3 DNA sequence: TGTGCCAGCAGTTACTCTAGGACTAGCGGGGACCAGTACTTC. It encodes CASSYSRTSGDQYF. The chain is built from TRBV6-5 and TRBJ2-5, with 12 bases that match TRBD2. The CDR3 is 14 amino acids. Germline loops: CDR1 MNHEY, CDR2 SVGAGI. V was pared by 0 bases and J by 10 bases, with 3 bases of the junction left unmatched.

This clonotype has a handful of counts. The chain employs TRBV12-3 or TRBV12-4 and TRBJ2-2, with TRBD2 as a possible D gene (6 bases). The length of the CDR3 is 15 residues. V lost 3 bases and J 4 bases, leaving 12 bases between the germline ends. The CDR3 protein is CASSLEGIGTGELFF. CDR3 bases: TGTGCCAGCAGTTTGGAGGGAATTGGCACCGGGGAGCTGTTTTTT.

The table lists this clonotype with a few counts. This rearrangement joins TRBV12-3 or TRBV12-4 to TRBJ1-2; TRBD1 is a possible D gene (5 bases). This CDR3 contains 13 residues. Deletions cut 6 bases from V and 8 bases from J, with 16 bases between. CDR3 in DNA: TGTGCCAGCAGGCCAGGGAGCTGGACGGGCTACACCTTC. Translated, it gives CASRPGSWTGYTF.